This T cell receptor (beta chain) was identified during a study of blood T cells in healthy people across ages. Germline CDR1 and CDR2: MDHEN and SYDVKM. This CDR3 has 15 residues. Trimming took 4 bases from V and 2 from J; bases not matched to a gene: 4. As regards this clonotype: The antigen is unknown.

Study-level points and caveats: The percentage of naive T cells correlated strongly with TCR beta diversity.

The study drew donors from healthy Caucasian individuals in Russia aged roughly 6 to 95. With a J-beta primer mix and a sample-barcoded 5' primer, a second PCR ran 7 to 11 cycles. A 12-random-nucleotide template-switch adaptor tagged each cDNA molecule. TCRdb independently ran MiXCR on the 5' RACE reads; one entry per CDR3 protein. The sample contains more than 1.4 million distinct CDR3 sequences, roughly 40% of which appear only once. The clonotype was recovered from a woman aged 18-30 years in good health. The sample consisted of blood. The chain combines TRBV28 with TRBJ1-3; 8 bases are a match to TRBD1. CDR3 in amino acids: CASSYLTGAGNTIYF. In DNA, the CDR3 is TGTGCCAGCAGTTACCTGACAGGGGCTGGAAACACCATATATTTT. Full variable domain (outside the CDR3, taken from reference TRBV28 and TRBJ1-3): DVKVTQSSRYLVKRTGEKVFLECVQDMDHENMFWYRQDPGLGLRLIYFSYDVKMKEKGDIPEGYSVSREKKERFSLILESASTNQTSMYLCASSYLTGAGNTIYFGEGSWLTVV.